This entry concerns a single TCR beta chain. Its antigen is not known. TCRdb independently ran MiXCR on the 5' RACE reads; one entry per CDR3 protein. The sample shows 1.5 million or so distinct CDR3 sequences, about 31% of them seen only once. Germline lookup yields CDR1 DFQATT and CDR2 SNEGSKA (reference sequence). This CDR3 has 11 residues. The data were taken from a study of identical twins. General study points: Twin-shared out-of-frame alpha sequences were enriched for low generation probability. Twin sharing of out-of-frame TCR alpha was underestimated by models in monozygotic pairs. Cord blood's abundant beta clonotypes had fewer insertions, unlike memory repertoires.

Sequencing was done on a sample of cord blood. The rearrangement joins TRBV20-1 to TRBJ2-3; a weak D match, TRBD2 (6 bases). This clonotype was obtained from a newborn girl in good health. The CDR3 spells CSIAASDTQYF. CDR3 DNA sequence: TGCAGCATAGCGGCCTCAGATACGCAGTATTTT.